One and the same sample provided the 7 T cell receptor beta chains below, sequenced in a study of shared clonotypes between healthy human individuals. TCRdb's copy holds only in-frame clones and misses some; the assay was immunoSEQ multiplex PCR. This table holds approximately 940,000 clones, 70% to 85% found once. The sequencing input was memory CD4+ T cells sorted from blood. The subset was: CD45RA-negative fraction. The source of these receptors is a man aged 18-30 years in good health.

This chain uses TRBV5-5 with TRBJ2-7; the D is unclear. The CDR3 has 13 amino acids. Germline V CDR1 and CDR2: SGHKS, YYEKEE (reference sequence). The germline V and J ends were trimmed by 0 bases and 6 bases, with 10 bases remaining between them. CDR3: CASSLAASREQYF. The CDR3 DNA follows: TGTGCCAGCAGCTTGGCGGCATCCCGCGAGCAGTACTTC. Full variable domain (missing parts from reference TRBV5-5 and TRBJ2-7): DAGVTQSPTHLIKTRGQQVTLRCSPISGHKSVSWYQQVLGQGPQFIFQYYEKEERGRGNFPDRFSARQFPNYSSELNVNALLLGDSALYLCASSLAASREQYFGPGTRLTVT.

V gene TRBV7-2 combines with J gene TRBJ2-7, with TRBD2 as a possible D gene (6 bases). With 6 bases removed from V and 1 base from J, the gap between germline ends came to 13 bases. Germline assignment: CDR1 SGHTA and CDR2 FQGNSA. This CDR3 region has 14 residues. CDR3 in DNA: TGTGCCAGCAGGGGGCGGGGTGTATCCTACGAGCAGTACTTC. It specifies CASRGRGVSYEQYF.

The chain couples TRBV7-9 to TRBJ1-1; no reliable D call. V was trimmed by 4 bases and J by 6 bases, leaving 9 bases between them. The CDR3 totals 12 residues. Germline CDR1 is SEHNR and CDR2 is FQNEAQ (reference sequence). CDR3 region: CASSSLGAEAFF. CDR3 coding DNA: TGTGCCAGCAGCTCTCTCGGCGCTGAAGCTTTCTTT.

DNA of the CDR3: TGTGCCACCAGCGAGGGTGGGAAAGCGGTTAATGAGCAGTTCTTC. Its protein is CATSEGGKAVNEQFF. The J gene is TRBJ2-1, the V gene TRBV15, with D possibly being TRBD2 (5 bases). The germline V and J ends were trimmed by 5 bases and 7 bases, with 18 bases remaining between them. The CDR3 is 15 residues long. Germline V gives CDR1 LNHNV, CDR2 YYDKDF (reference sequence). Full variable domain (missing parts from reference TRBV15 and TRBJ2-1): DAMVIQNPRYQVTQFGKPVTLSCSQTLNHNVMYWYQQKSSQAPKLLFHYYDKDFNNEADTPDNFQSRRPNTSFCFLDIRSPGLGDTAMYLCATSEGGKAVNEQFFGPGTRLTVL.

The chain links TRBV11-2 to TRBJ1-5, with D unresolved. CDR1 is SGHAT, CDR2 FQNNGV, per germline. This CDR3 has 14 amino acids. Trimming took 4 bases from V and 9 from J, leaving 16 bases between them. CDR3 loop: CASSWGAGGGPQHF. For the CDR3, the DNA is TGTGCCAGCAGCTGGGGTGCGGGAGGTGGGCCCCAGCATTTT.

The chain uses TRBV30 and TRBJ1-1, with unresolved D. CDR3 size: 14 residues. With 1 base removed from V and 3 bases from J, the gap between germline ends came to 12 bases. CDR1 GTSNPN and CDR2 SVGIG come from the germline V gene (reference sequence). The CDR3 nucleotides read TGTGCCTGGAGTGCCTTACATCGGGACACTGAAGCTTTCTTT. It translates to CAWSALHRDTEAFF.

This clone was seen ten or more times. The CDR3 bases are TGCGCCAGCAGCCAAGATCGGGGACCTACGCAGTATTTT. This sequence encodes CASSQDRGPTQYF. V usage is TRBV4-3 and J usage is TRBJ2-3; the D call may be TRBD1 or TRBD2 (5 bases each). Trimming shortened V by 0 bases and J by 8 bases, and 9 bases separated the two germline ends. The CDR3 length is 13 residues. The germline V gene encodes CDR1 LGHNA and CDR2 YSLEER.